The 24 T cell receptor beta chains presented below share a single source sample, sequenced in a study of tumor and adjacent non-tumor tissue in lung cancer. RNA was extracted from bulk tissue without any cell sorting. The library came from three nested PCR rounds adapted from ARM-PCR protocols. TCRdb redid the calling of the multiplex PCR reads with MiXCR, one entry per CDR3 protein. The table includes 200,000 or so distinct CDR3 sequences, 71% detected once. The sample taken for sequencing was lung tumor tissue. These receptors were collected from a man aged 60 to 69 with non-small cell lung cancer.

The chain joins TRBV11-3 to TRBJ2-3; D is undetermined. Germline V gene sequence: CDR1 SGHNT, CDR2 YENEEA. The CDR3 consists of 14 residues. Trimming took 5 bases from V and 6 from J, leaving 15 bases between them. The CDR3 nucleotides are TGTGCCAGCAGCCCCCCAACTAAGCCCGATACGCAGTATTTT. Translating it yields CASSPPTKPDTQYF.

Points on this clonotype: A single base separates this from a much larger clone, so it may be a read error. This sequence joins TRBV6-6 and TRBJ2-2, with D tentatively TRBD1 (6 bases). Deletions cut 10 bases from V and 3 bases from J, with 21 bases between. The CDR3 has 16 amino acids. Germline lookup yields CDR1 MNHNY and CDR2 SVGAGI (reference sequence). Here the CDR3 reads CANRDGVFVHTGELFF. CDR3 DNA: TGTGCCAACAGGGACGGCGTTTTTGTCCACACCGGGGAGCTGTTTTTT.

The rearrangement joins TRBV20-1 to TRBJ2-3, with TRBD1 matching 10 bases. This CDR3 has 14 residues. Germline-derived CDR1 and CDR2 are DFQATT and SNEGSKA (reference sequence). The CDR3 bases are TGCAATGCGATCGGGACAGGGGGCACAGATACGCAGTATTTT. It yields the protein CNAIGTGGTDTQYF.

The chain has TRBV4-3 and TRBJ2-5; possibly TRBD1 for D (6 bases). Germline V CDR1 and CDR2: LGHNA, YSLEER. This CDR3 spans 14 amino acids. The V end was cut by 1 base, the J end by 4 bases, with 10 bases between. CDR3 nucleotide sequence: TGCGCCAGCAGCCAAGGCCAGGGGTTAGAGACCCAGTACTTC. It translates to CASSQGQGLETQYF.

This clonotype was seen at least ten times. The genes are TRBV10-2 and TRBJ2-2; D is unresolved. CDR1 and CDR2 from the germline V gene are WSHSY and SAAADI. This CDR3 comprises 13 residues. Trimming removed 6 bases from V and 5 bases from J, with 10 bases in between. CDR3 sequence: CASRPVATGELFF. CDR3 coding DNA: TGCGCCAGCAGGCCTGTGGCTACCGGGGAGCTGTTTTTT.

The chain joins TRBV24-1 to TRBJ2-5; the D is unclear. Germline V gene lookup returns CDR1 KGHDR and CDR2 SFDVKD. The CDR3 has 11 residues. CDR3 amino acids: CATGIEETQYF. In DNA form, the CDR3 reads TGTGCTACCGGCATTGAGGAGACCCAGTACTTC.

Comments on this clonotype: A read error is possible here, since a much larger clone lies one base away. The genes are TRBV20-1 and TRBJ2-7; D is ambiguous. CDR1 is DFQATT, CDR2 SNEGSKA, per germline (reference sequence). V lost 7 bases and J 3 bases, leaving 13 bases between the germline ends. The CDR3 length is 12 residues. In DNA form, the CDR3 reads TGCAGTGTTAGCTCGGACGACTACGAGCAGTACTTC. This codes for CSVSSDDYEQYF.

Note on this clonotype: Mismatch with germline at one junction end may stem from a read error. CDR3 coding DNA: TGTGCCAGCAGTTACCCGTACAGGCCGAGCTCCTTCAATGAGCAGTTCTTC. Its protein is CASSYPYRPSSFNEQFF. The J gene is TRBJ2-1, the V gene TRBV6-5; tentative D call: TRBD1 (5 bases). The CDR3 is 17 residues long. The V gene's germline CDR1 is MNHEY and CDR2 SVGAGI.

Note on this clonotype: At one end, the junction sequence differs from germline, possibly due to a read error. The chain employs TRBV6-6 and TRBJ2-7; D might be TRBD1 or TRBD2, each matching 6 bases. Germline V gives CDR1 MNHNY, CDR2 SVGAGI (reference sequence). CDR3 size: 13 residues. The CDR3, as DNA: TGTGCAGCCTCGGGGGCGGTCTCCTACGAGCTGTACTTC. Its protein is CAASGAVSYELYF.

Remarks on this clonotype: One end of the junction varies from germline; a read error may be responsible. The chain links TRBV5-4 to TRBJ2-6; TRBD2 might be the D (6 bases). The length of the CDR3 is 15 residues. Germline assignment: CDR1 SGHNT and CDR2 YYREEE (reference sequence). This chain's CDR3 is CASIGDFPGANVLTF. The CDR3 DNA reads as TGTGCCAGCATAGGGGACTTCCCTGGTGCCAACGTCCTGACTTTC. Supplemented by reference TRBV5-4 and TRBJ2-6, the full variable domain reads ETGVTQSPTHLIKTRGQQVTLRCSSQSGHNTVSWYQQALGQGPQFIFQYYREEENGRGNFPPRFSGLQFPNYSSELNVNALELDDSALYLCASIGDFPGANVLTFGAGSRLTVL.

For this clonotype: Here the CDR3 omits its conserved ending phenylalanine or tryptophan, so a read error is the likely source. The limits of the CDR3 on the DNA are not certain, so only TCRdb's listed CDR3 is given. The CDR3 spells CASSEGGLSTGELLS. The J gene is TRBJ2-2, the V gene TRBV11-2. The germline V gene has CDR1 SGHAT and CDR2 FQNNGV. The CDR3 is 15 amino acids in total, end residues counted.

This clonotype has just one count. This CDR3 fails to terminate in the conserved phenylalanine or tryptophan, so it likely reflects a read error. The CDR3: CASSSPDREGNEQFS. DNA of the CDR3: TGTGCTAGCAGCAGCCCGGATAGGGAAGGAAATGAGCAGTTCTCC. The rearrangement uses TRBV28 and TRBJ2-1; D remains unclear. From germline, CDR1 is MDHEN and CDR2 SYDVKM. This CDR3 contains 15 residues.

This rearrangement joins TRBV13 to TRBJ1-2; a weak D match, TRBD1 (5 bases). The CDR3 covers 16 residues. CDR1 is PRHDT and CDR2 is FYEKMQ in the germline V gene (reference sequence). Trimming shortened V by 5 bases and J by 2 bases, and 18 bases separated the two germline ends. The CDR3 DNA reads TGTGCCAGCAGCCGACAGACCTCGTTGGCGAACTATGGCTACACCTTC. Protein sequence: CASSRQTSLANYGYTF.

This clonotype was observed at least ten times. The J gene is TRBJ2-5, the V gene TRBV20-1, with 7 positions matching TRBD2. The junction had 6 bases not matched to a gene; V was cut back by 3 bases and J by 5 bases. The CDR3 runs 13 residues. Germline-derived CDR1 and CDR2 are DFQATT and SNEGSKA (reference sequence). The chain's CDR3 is CSASNLAVETQYF. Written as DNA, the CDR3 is TGCAGTGCTAGTAATCTAGCGGTGGAGACCCAGTACTTC.

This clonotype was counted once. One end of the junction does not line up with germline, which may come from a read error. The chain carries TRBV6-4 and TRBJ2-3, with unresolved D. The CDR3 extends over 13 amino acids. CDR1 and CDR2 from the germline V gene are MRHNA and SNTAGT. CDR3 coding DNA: TGTGCCAGTAGTGACTCCAGCACAGATATGCAGTATTTT. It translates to CASSDSSTDMQYF.

The CDR3 reads CASQVWGETQYF. CDR3 nucleotide sequence: TGTGCCTCGCAAGTATGGGGAGAGACCCAGTACTTC. The chain employs TRBV28 and TRBJ2-5; D is unclear. CDR3 length: 12 amino acids. Germline V gives CDR1 MDHEN, CDR2 SYDVKM. Trimming cost V 11 bases and J 4 bases, with 14 bases left between them.

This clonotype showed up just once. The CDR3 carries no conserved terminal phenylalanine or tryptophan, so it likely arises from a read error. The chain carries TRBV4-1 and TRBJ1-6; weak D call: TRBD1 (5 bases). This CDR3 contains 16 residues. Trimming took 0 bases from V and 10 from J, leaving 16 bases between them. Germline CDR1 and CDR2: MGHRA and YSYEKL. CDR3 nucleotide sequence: TGCGCCAGCAGCCAAGATGGGATGGGGCTGGGATCACCCCTCCACATT. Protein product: CASSQDGMGLGSPLHI.

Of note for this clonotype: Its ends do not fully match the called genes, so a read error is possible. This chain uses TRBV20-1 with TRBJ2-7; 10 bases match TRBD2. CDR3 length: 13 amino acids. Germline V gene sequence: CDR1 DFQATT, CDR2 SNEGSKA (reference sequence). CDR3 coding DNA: TGCAGTGCCCCTAGCGGGAGATCCTACAAGCAGTACTTC. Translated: CSAPSGRSYKQYF.

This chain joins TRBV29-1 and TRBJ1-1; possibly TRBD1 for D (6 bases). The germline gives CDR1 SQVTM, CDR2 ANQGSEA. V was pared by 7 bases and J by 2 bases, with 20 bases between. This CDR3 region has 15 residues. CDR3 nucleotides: TGCAGCGCCACCACAGGGTCTACGGGAAACACTGAAGCTTTCTTT. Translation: CSATTGSTGNTEAFF.

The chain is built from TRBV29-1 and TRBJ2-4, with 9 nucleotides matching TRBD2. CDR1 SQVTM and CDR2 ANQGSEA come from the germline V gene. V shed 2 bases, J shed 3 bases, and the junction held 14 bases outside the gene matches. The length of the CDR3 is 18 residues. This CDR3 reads CSVEHPEGGGGDKNIQYF. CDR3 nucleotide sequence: TGCAGCGTTGAACACCCGGAGGGGGGCGGGGGGGACAAAAACATTCAGTACTTC.

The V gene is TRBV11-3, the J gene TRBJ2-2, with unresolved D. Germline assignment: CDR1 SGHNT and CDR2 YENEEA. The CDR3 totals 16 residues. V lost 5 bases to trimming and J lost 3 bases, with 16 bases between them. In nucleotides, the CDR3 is TGTGCCAGCAGCCCCCAATATTATTACGACACCGGGGAGCTGTTTTTT. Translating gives CASSPQYYYDTGELFF.

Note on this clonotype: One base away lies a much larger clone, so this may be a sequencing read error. In DNA, the CDR3 is TGCAGTGCCTATCTCCCACTAGTGGGAGAATTAACGCAGTATTTT. Its translation is CSAYLPLVGELTQYF. This sequence joins TRBV20-1 and TRBJ2-3; D may be TRBD2 (5 bases). V lost 6 bases, J lost 9 bases, and 25 bases lay in between. Looked up from germline, CDR1 is DFQATT and CDR2 is SNEGSKA (reference sequence). The CDR3 contains 15 residues.

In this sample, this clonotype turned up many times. The CDR3 here is CSAAPMRAAGNQPQHF. CDR3 nucleotide sequence: TGCAGTGCTGCCCCCATGAGAGCGGCGGGCAATCAGCCCCAGCATTTT. The chain links TRBV20-1 to TRBJ1-5; no clear D gene. This CDR3 contains 16 residues. CDR1 and CDR2 from the germline V gene are DFQATT and SNEGSKA (reference sequence). With 5 bases removed from V and 2 bases from J, the gap between germline ends came to 19 bases.

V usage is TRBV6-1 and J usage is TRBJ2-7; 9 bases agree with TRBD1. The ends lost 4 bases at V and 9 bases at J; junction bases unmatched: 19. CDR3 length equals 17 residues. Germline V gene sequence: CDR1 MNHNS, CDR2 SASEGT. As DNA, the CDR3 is TGTGCCAGCAGTGTCGGACAGGGGAGGGTGATCGTACATCGGCAGTACTTC. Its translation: CASSVGQGRVIVHRQYF.